The 29 T cell receptor beta chains in this list originate from one sample, sequenced in a study of shared clonotypes between healthy human individuals. Assay: immunoSEQ multiplex PCR; the TCRdb copy retains only in-frame clones and omits some. This sample has about 110,000 clones, with around 71% found just once. Specimen: memory CD8+ T cells sorted from blood. Subset described: CD45RO+ cells pooled with CCR7-negative TemRA cells. The receptors stem from a woman aged 25 to 45 in good health.

This sequence joins TRBV28 and TRBJ2-7, with D hard to call. Trimming removed 2 bases at V and 4 bases at J, with 9 bases between. Germline V gives CDR1 MDHEN, CDR2 SYDVKM. This CDR3 region has 13 residues. This CDR3 is CASSLGRFYEQYF. DNA for the CDR3: TGTGCCAGCAGTTTAGGACGATTTTACGAGCAGTACTTC.

This clone has only one observation. The chain is built from TRBV25-1 and TRBJ2-1; a possible D gene is TRBD2 (5 bases). From germline, CDR1 is MGHDK and CDR2 SYGVNS. The CDR3 consists of 13 residues. V was clipped by 0 bases and J by 15 bases, with 15 bases between them. The CDR3 region has the DNA TGTGCCAGCAGTGAATATAGAGGACTCCCCATGTTCTTC. Its protein product is CASSEYRGLPMFF.

The chain combines TRBV28 with TRBJ2-7; 8 nucleotides match TRBD1. This CDR3 has 14 amino acids. Looked up from germline, CDR1 is MDHEN and CDR2 is SYDVKM. The V segment lost 4 bases and the J segment 2 bases; nucleotides outside the gene matches: 4. Here the CDR3 DNA reads TGTGCCAGCAGTTCACAGGGGGTCCCCTACGAGCAGTACTTC. Translating it yields CASSSQGVPYEQYF.

The J gene is TRBJ1-3, the V gene TRBV6-1, with TRBD1 matching over 7 bases. Trimming at V came to 7 bases and at J to 0 bases, leaving 6 bases not matched to a gene. Germline assignment: CDR1 MNHNS and CDR2 SASEGT. The CDR3 spans 15 residues. The CDR3 nucleotides read TGTGCCAGCATCGAACGGACAGGCTCTGGAAACACCATATATTTT. This gives the protein CASIERTGSGNTIYF.

This chain links TRBV10-3 with TRBJ2-2; D is tentatively TRBD1 or TRBD2 (6 bases each). Trimming removed 8 bases from V and 6 bases from J, with 16 bases in between. Germline CDR1 and CDR2: ENHRY and SYGVKD. The CDR3 is made up of 14 amino acids. The chain's CDR3 is CAIEGGHLSGELFF. The DNA for the CDR3 is TGTGCCATCGAAGGGGGGCATTTATCCGGGGAGCTGTTTTTT.

The J gene is TRBJ2-1, the V gene TRBV16; TRBD2 matches at 10 bases. CDR3 length equals 15 residues. Losses at the gene ends were 0 bases for V and 6 bases for J; bases not matched to a gene: 2. Germline lookup yields CDR1 KGHSY and CDR2 FQNENV. CDR3: CASSQSAGGGNEQFF. The DNA for the CDR3 is TGTGCCAGCAGCCAATCAGCGGGAGGGGGCAATGAGCAGTTCTTC.

This clone showed up many times. J is TRBJ2-7 and V is TRBV4-1; D remains unclear. Trimming cost V 1 base and J 6 bases, with 13 bases left between them. The CDR3 is 14 amino acids. Germline lookup yields CDR1 MGHRA and CDR2 YSYEKL. The CDR3 coding sequence is TGCGCCAGCAGCCAAGGTCCCTCGTTGGGCGAGCAGTACTTC. Its translation is CASSQGPSLGEQYF.

Comment on this clone: Since a much larger clone is just one base distant, this may be a read error. The chain joins TRBV29-1 to TRBJ1-3, with D unresolved. Trimming took 8 bases from V and 4 from J, leaving 9 bases between them. The CDR3 is 11 amino acids. CDR1 is SQVTM and CDR2 is ANQGSEA in the germline V gene. CDR3 region: CSCRVGNTIYF. CDR3 coding DNA: TGCAGCTGTAGGGTAGGAAACACCATATATTTT.

This clone was picked up a small number of times. The chain links TRBV11-2 to TRBJ1-1, with D perhaps TRBD1 (5 bases). The ends were cut back, 2 bases at V and 0 bases at J, with 16 bases in the middle. Per germline, CDR1 SGHAT and CDR2 FQNNGV. The CDR3 is 17 amino acids. The CDR3, as DNA: TGTGCCAGCAGCTTAAGAGGCAGGGCCCCCATGAACACTGAAGCTTTCTTT. Protein: CASSLRGRAPMNTEAFF.

This chain connects TRBV29-1 to TRBJ2-1; 7 bases map to TRBD2. The ends lost 4 bases at V and 4 bases at J; junction bases unmatched: 13. CDR3 length equals 16 residues. In germline, CDR1 is SQVTM, CDR2 ANQGSEA. This CDR3 is CSVVSVWEGDYNEQFF. The CDR3 nucleotides are TGCAGCGTTGTTTCCGTTTGGGAGGGTGATTACAATGAGCAGTTCTTC.

The J gene is TRBJ2-2, the V gene TRBV6-4, with 9 bases fitting TRBD2. The CDR3 totals 15 residues. The V and J ends lost 7 bases and 3 bases, in that order; junction bases with no gene match: 6. Germline assignment: CDR1 MRHNA and CDR2 SNTAGT. CDR3 sequence: CASTSGAGDTGELFF. DNA of the CDR3: TGTGCCAGCACTAGCGGGGCAGGAGACACCGGGGAGCTGTTTTTT.

This chain links TRBV20-1 with TRBJ1-2; possible D gene TRBD1, 5 bases. The CDR3 length is 11 residues. Germline V lookup: CDR1 DFQATT, CDR2 SNEGSKA (reference sequence). Trimming shortened V by 5 bases and J by 7 bases, and 11 bases separated the two germline ends. The CDR3 loop reads CSAGGFCGYTF. CDR3 bases: TGCAGTGCTGGGGGGTTTTGTGGCTACACCTTC.

This chain uses TRBV7-2 with TRBJ2-4, with 7 bases matching TRBD1. V shed 5 bases and J 2 bases; nucleotides not matched to a gene: 15. This CDR3 has 18 amino acids. Germline CDR1 is SGHTA and CDR2 is FQGNSA. The CDR3 sequence is CASSSGQVYLSTKNIQYF. The CDR3 DNA reads as TGTGCCAGCAGCAGTGGACAGGTTTACCTCTCGACCAAAAACATTCAGTACTTC.

The rearrangement joins TRBV29-1 to TRBJ2-7; D assignment may be TRBD1 or TRBD2 (6 bases each). The germline V and J ends were trimmed by 4 bases and 6 bases, with 16 bases remaining between them. This CDR3 region has 13 residues. The germline V gene has CDR1 SQVTM and CDR2 ANQGSEA. In nucleotides, the CDR3 is TGCAGCGTTGTGGGGGGCCAGGGAGGCGAGCAGTACTTC. Translated, it gives CSVVGGQGGEQYF.

This clone was seen a few times. V gene TRBV7-9 combines with J gene TRBJ2-1; D is unclear. Germline CDR1 is SEHNR and CDR2 is FQNEAQ (reference sequence). The CDR3 spans 14 residues. Deletions cut 2 bases from V and 3 bases from J, with 8 bases between. The CDR3 spells CASSLFQDYNEQFF. The CDR3 DNA is TGTGCCAGCAGCTTATTTCAGGACTACAATGAGCAGTTCTTC.

This rearrangement joins TRBV10-2 to TRBJ2-7; D is perhaps TRBD1 (5 bases). The CDR3 length is 14 residues. V was trimmed by 2 bases and J by 7 bases, leaving 15 bases between them. Germline V CDR1 and CDR2: WSHSY, SAAADI. The chain's CDR3 is CASSEKGFGREQYF. The CDR3 coding sequence is TGCGCCAGCAGTGAGAAGGGGTTTGGTAGGGAGCAGTACTTC.

The table lists this clone with a few counts. The chain uses TRBV5-6 and TRBJ2-5; D might be TRBD2 (6 bases). Trimming pared 7 bases from V and 3 bases from J, leaving 13 bases between. The CDR3 length is 13 residues. Germline V gene lookup returns CDR1 SGHDT and CDR2 YYEEEE. The CDR3: CASGGTAEETQYF. The CDR3 nucleotides read TGTGCCAGCGGGGGGACGGCCGAAGAGACCCAGTACTTC.

In this sample, this clone turned up a few times. The chain combines TRBV7-8 with TRBJ1-2, with D hard to call. Looked up from germline, CDR1 is SGHVS and CDR2 is FQNEAQ. The CDR3 consists of 17 residues. Trimming stripped 4 bases from V and 3 bases from J, with 21 bases between. The CDR3 coding sequence is TGTGCCAGCAGCTCGCCCTTTCGGGCCTTCTTAGACTATGGCTACACCTTC. Protein product: CASSSPFRAFLDYGYTF.

Remarks on this clone: One junction end does not reproduce the germline sequence, and a read error may be involved. The CDR3 DNA reads TGTGCCAGCGGCTTGCAGGGCGCCTACGAGCAGTACTTC. This gives the protein CASGLQGAYEQYF. The V call is TRBV5-4, the J call TRBJ2-7; D perhaps matches TRBD1 (5 bases). This CDR3 comprises 13 residues. Germline V gene data show CDR1 as SGHNT and CDR2 as YYREEE (reference sequence).

V usage is TRBV4-1 and J usage is TRBJ2-5, with D hard to call. Germline CDR1 MGHRA, CDR2 YSYEKL. Between the trimmed V and J ends, which lost 2 bases and 6 bases, there was a span of 10 bases. The CDR3 is 13 residues long. The CDR3 spells CASSQMNGKTQYF. In DNA, the CDR3 is TGCGCCAGCAGCCAAATGAATGGAAAGACCCAGTACTTC.

A single count supports this clone. The J gene is TRBJ1-5, the V gene TRBV18; the D is unclear. Germline V lookup: CDR1 KGHSH, CDR2 LQKENI. Trimming pared 3 bases from V and 4 bases from J, leaving 13 bases between. This CDR3 has 15 residues. The CDR3, as DNA: TGTGCCAGCTCACCGCCGGGATCAGGTAATCAGCCCCAGCATTTT. It translates to CASSPPGSGNQPQHF.

CDR3 in DNA: TGTGCCACCAGCAGAGATACGTGGCAGGCCCAAGAGACCCAGTACTTC. This sequence encodes CATSRDTWQAQETQYF. The rearrangement joins TRBV15 to TRBJ2-5; D unresolved. V was trimmed by 0 bases and J by 1 base, leaving 12 bases between them. The CDR3 totals 16 residues. Germline V gene lookup returns CDR1 LNHNV and CDR2 YYDKDF (reference sequence).

This clone was observed a single time. V is TRBV11-2 and J is TRBJ2-7; 8 bases fit TRBD2. The ends lost 4 bases at V and 4 bases at J; junction bases unmatched: 6. There are 14 residues in the CDR3. CDR1 is SGHAT, CDR2 FQNNGV, per germline. The CDR3 nucleotides read TGTGCCAGCAGCTCCGGGACTAGGGTATACGAGCAGTACTTC. It is translated as CASSSGTRVYEQYF.

The chain is built from TRBV4-1 and TRBJ1-3, with 7 bases identical to TRBD1. CDR1 and CDR2 (germline): MGHRA, YSYEKL. This CDR3 has 17 residues. The V segment lost 4 bases and the J segment 0 bases; nucleotides outside the gene matches: 9. CDR3 amino acids: CASSPMGQKSSGNTIYF. The CDR3 DNA follows: TGCGCCAGCAGCCCCATGGGACAGAAGTCCTCTGGAAACACCATATATTTT.

This chain joins TRBV27 and TRBJ2-7; D gene ambiguous. The CDR3 has 13 amino acids. V was pared by 2 bases and J by 5 bases, with 10 bases between. Germline V gene data show CDR1 as MNHEY and CDR2 as SMNVEV (reference sequence). The CDR3 DNA reads as TGTGCCAGCAGTTTAGGGCCTGCAAACGAGCAGTACTTC. Protein: CASSLGPANEQYF.

The V call is TRBV5-1, the J call TRBJ1-5, with TRBD1 matching over 7 bases. The germline V gene encodes CDR1 SGHRS and CDR2 YFSETQ. The trim removed 0 bases at V and 2 bases at J, leaving 5 bases unmatched. The length of the CDR3 is 16 residues. The CDR3 loop is CASSLEGGFGNQPQHF. The DNA for the CDR3 is TGCGCCAGCAGCTTGGAAGGGGGCTTTGGCAATCAGCCCCAGCATTTT.

The chain carries TRBV9 and TRBJ2-3; TRBD2 matches at 7 bases. V trimming: 4 bases; J trimming: 6 bases; junction bases outside the gene matches: 14. The CDR3 is made up of 16 amino acids. The germline gives CDR1 SGDLS, CDR2 YYNGEE. The CDR3 sequence is CASSSERDFQPDTQYF. In DNA, the CDR3 is TGTGCCAGCAGCTCAGAGCGGGACTTCCAACCGGATACGCAGTATTTT.

This chain connects TRBV25-1 to TRBJ1-3; 11 bases match TRBD1. Germline V CDR1 and CDR2: MGHDK, SYGVNS. There are 16 residues in the CDR3. The ends lost 3 bases at V and 4 bases at J; junction bases unmatched: 5. The CDR3: CASSDWTGGRGNTIYF. The CDR3, as DNA: TGTGCCAGCAGTGATTGGACAGGGGGCCGAGGAAACACCATATATTTT.

The chain couples TRBV28 to TRBJ2-2; no definite D call. Germline CDR1 is MDHEN and CDR2 is SYDVKM. The CDR3 sequence is 15 residues long. With 1 base removed from V and 3 bases from J, the gap between germline ends came to 9 bases. CDR3 in amino acids: CASSLSGDDTGELFF. DNA of the CDR3: TGTGCCAGCAGTTTATCGGGCGATGACACCGGGGAGCTGTTTTTT.